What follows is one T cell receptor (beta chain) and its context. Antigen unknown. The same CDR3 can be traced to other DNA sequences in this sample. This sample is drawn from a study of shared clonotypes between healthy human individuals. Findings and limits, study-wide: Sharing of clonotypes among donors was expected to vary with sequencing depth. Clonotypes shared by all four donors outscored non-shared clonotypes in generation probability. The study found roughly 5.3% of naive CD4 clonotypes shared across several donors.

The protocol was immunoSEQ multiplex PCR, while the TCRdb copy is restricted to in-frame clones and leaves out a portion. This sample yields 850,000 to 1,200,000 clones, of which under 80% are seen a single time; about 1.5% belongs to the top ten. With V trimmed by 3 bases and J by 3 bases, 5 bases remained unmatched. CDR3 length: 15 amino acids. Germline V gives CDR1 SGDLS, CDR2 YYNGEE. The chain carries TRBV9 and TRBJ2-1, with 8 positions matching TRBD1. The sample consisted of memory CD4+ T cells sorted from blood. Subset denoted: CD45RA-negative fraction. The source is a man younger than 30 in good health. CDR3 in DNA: TGTGCCAGCAGCGCAGGACAGGGAAACTACAATGAGCAGTTCTTC. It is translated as CASSAGQGNYNEQFF.